The 24 T cell receptor beta chains below were found in one sample sequenced in a study of cytomegalovirus exposure and HLA in healthy donors. Primers: 60 Vbeta forward and 13 Jbeta reverse. Profiled with immunoSEQ multiplex PCR; TCRdb holds only in-frame clones, not every one. Of about 130,000 clones in the sample, approximately 80% are singletons; the top ten hold roughly 12%. Sample: PBMCs. These receptor sequences come from a male donor in good health and CMV-seropositive.

This clone was counted a single time. The V and J genes are TRBV29-1 and TRBJ2-5; 7 bases fit TRBD1. The CDR3 consists of 13 residues. Germline assignment: CDR1 SQVTM and CDR2 ANQGSEA. V lost 6 bases, J lost 3 bases, and 7 bases stayed unmatched. CDR3: CSVERGGEETQYF. In DNA form, the CDR3 reads TGCAGCGTCGAGAGAGGGGGCGAAGAGACCCAGTACTTC.

The gene calls are TRBV29-1 and TRBJ1-4, with D hard to call. Trimming took off 4 bases at V and 4 bases at J, with 10 bases between the two ends. The CDR3 covers 13 residues. Germline loops: CDR1 SQVTM, CDR2 ANQGSEA. CDR3 loop: CSVAYSYNEKLFF. The CDR3 DNA reads TGCAGCGTTGCGTACAGTTATAATGAAAAACTGTTTTTT.

This clone occurred a few times. The chain recombines TRBV6-5 with TRBJ2-3; the D gene is possibly TRBD2 (6 bases). The CDR3 contains 12 residues. CDR1 and CDR2 (germline): MNHEY, SVGAGI. Trimming removed 9 bases at V and 4 bases at J, with 11 bases between. CDR3 sequence (DNA): TGTGCCAGGATGGTAGCGGCAGATACGCAGTATTTT. Translating gives CARMVAADTQYF.

This clone has a single count. V usage is TRBV7-2 and J usage is TRBJ2-1; D is possibly TRBD2 (6 bases). The length of the CDR3 is 16 residues. Trimming took off 6 bases at V and 0 bases at J, with 15 bases between the two ends. Germline V CDR1 and CDR2: SGHTA, FQGNSA. The CDR3 here is CASSREGGASYNEQFF. In DNA, the CDR3 is TGTGCCAGCAGTCGAGAGGGAGGAGCCTCCTACAATGAGCAGTTCTTC.

This rearrangement joins TRBV7-2 to TRBJ2-4; D ambiguous. Germline V gene sequence: CDR1 SGHTA, CDR2 FQGNSA. Trimming removed 2 bases from V and 0 bases from J, with 8 bases in between. This CDR3 spans 15 amino acids. The CDR3 sequence: CASSLFPGAKNIQYF. The CDR3 bases are TGTGCCAGCAGCTTATTCCCGGGAGCCAAAAACATTCAGTACTTC.

The J gene is TRBJ1-5, the V gene TRBV29-1, with D unresolved. Germline CDR1 and CDR2: SQVTM and ANQGSEA. The CDR3 is 12 residues long. The V end lost 6 bases, the J end lost 9 bases, and 15 bases lay between the germline ends. DNA for the CDR3: TGCAGCGTCGGGGATCGGGTGGGGCCCCAGCATTTT. It encodes CSVGDRVGPQHF.

The chain employs TRBV10-3 and TRBJ2-3; 9 nucleotides match TRBD1. Germline V gives CDR1 ENHRY, CDR2 SYGVKD. The V gene end was trimmed by 9 bases and the J gene end by 1 base; junction bases not matched to a gene: 8. CDR3 length: 15 amino acids. CDR3 residues: CAIGTGRFGTDTQYF. The CDR3 nucleotides read TGTGCCATAGGGACAGGGCGTTTTGGCACAGATACGCAGTATTTT.

In nucleotides, the CDR3 is TGTGCCAGCAGCTTAGACTCGCGGTCCGGGGAGCTGTTTTTT. Encoded protein: CASSLDSRSGELFF. V and J are TRBV7-8 and TRBJ2-2; D is undetermined. Germline V gene data show CDR1 as SGHVS and CDR2 as FQNEAQ. V was trimmed by 1 base and J by 6 bases, leaving 9 bases between them. The length of the CDR3 is 14 residues. Looking up the rest from reference TRBV7-8 and TRBJ2-2 gives the full variable domain: GAGVSQSPRYKVAKRGQDVALRCDPISGHVSLFWYQQALGQGPEFLTYFQNEAQLDKSGLPSDRFFAERPEGSVSTLKIQRTQQEDSAVYLCASSLDSRSGELFFGEGSRLTVL.

The chain recombines TRBV6-5 with TRBJ2-7; D may be TRBD2 (6 bases). CDR1 and CDR2 (germline): MNHEY, SVGAGI. Trimming took off 2 bases at V and 3 bases at J, with 11 bases between the two ends. This CDR3 has 14 amino acids. CDR3 region: CASSYGLAFYEQYF. For the CDR3, the DNA is TGTGCCAGCAGTTACGGCCTAGCGTTCTACGAGCAGTACTTC.

The table lists this clone with a few counts. The chain recombines TRBV9 with TRBJ1-2; 10 bases agree with TRBD1. This CDR3 has 15 residues. V shed 0 bases and J 6 bases; nucleotides not matched to a gene: 5. CDR1 and CDR2 (germline): SGDLS, YYNGEE. The CDR3: CASSVGDRGRDGYTF. The CDR3 nucleotides are TGTGCCAGCAGCGTAGGAGACAGGGGGCGCGATGGCTACACCTTC.

The CDR3 region has the DNA TGTGCCAGCAGCCTATCCCGCACAGATACGCAGTATTTT. Amino acids: CASSLSRTDTQYF. The chain has TRBV7-3 and TRBJ2-3; no firm D call. The V end lost 5 bases, the J end lost 1 base, and 7 bases lay between the germline ends. Germline assignment: CDR1 SGHTA and CDR2 FQGTGA. This CDR3 contains 13 residues.

With respect to this clone: Germline is not matched at one junction end, which may reflect a read error. The chain joins TRBV7-9 to TRBJ2-1; D possibly corresponds to TRBD2 (6 bases). Germline CDR1 SEHNR, CDR2 FQNEAQ (reference sequence). The CDR3 is 17 amino acids. CDR3 coding DNA: TGTTCCAGCAGCGGCCTCCATGGGGGGAGCTCCTACAATGAGCAGTTCTTC. Protein sequence: CSSSGLHGGSSYNEQFF.

The rearrangement uses TRBV6-1 and TRBJ2-5, with D maybe TRBD2 (5 bases). The V and J ends lost 7 bases and 5 bases respectively, with 5 bases between them. Germline CDR1 reads MNHNS; CDR2 reads SASEGT. CDR3 length: 10 amino acids. The CDR3 loop is CASTGETQYF. The CDR3 bases are TGTGCCAGCACGGGGGAGACCCAGTACTTC.

The CDR3 protein is CASSSRTVEQYF. The CDR3 bases are TGTGCCAGCAGCTCTCGGACAGTCGAGCAGTACTTC. The genes are TRBV5-6 and TRBJ2-7; D might be TRBD1 (6 bases). The CDR3 has 12 residues. Looked up from germline, CDR1 is SGHDT and CDR2 is YYEEEE. Trimming took 3 bases from V and 6 from J, leaving 10 bases between them. Using reference TRBV5-6 and TRBJ2-7 for the parts outside the CDR3, the full variable domain is DAGVTQSPTHLIKTRGQQVTLRCSPKSGHDTVSWYQQALGQGPQFIFQYYEEEERQRGNFPDRFSGHQFPNYSSELNVNALLLGDSALYLCASSSRTVEQYFGPGTRLTVT.

This clone was seen more than once but under ten times. This chain links TRBV4-3 with TRBJ2-5; 8 bases are shared with TRBD1. The V gene end was trimmed by 1 base and the J gene end by 0 bases; junction bases not matched to a gene: 1. The CDR3 is 15 residues long. The V gene's germline CDR1 is LGHNA and CDR2 YSLEER. As DNA, the CDR3 is TGCGCCAGCAGCCAAGTGGACAGGGACCAAGAGACCCAGTACTTC. Translating gives CASSQVDRDQETQYF.

The count of this clone is one. This CDR3 is CASSLGGPGNTIYF. The CDR3 DNA is TGTGCCAGCAGTTTGGGGGGGCCAGGAAACACCATATATTTT. The V call is TRBV28, the J call TRBJ1-3; D perhaps matches TRBD1 (6 bases). CDR1 and CDR2 from the germline V gene are MDHEN and SYDVKM. CDR3 length: 14 amino acids. V was shortened by 3 bases and J by 4 bases, with 10 bases between the two germline ends.

This clone has a single count. This rearrangement joins TRBV27 to TRBJ2-7; TRBD1 matches at 7 bases. V was pared by 5 bases and J by 2 bases, with 9 bases of the junction left unmatched. This CDR3 spans 15 amino acids. In germline, CDR1 is MNHEY, CDR2 SMNVEV (reference sequence). The CDR3 sequence is CASSQTGYGAYEQYF. The CDR3, as DNA: TGTGCCAGCAGTCAGACAGGGTATGGAGCCTACGAGCAGTACTTC.

The chain has TRBV4-3 and TRBJ2-7; 9 nucleotides align to TRBD2. The CDR3 length is 16 residues. Germline assignment: CDR1 LGHNA and CDR2 YSLEER. With 0 bases clipped from V and 1 base from J, the junction kept 4 bases outside the gene matches. This CDR3 is CASSQDGGRGSYEQYF. The CDR3 region has the DNA TGCGCCAGCAGCCAAGATGGCGGGAGGGGATCCTACGAGCAGTACTTC.

This clone was observed a handful of times. V usage is TRBV6-6 and J usage is TRBJ1-5; a weak D match, TRBD1 (6 bases). V was clipped by 5 bases and J by 2 bases, with 10 bases between them. CDR1 is MNHNY, CDR2 SVGAGI, per germline (reference sequence). The CDR3 is 14 amino acids. CDR3 region: CASSTSGGNQPQHF. CDR3 DNA sequence: TGTGCCAGCAGTACCTCAGGGGGCAATCAGCCCCAGCATTTT.

The V gene is TRBV19, the J gene TRBJ1-1; possibly TRBD1 for D (6 bases). The germline CDR1 and CDR2 sequences are LNHDA and SQIVND (reference sequence). V was shortened by 3 bases and J by 11 bases, with 22 bases between the two germline ends. The CDR3 contains 15 residues. The DNA of the CDR3 is TGTGCCAGTAGTATGGGGGGGGACACCCGCCATTCCGCTTTCTTT. Translation gives CASSMGGDTRHSAFF.

This clone was seen only a few times. The junction departs from germline at one end; a sequencing error may be responsible. This chain uses TRBV7-9 with TRBJ2-1; possible D gene TRBD2, 6 bases. Per germline, CDR1 SEHNR and CDR2 FQNEAQ (reference sequence). The CDR3 is 17 residues long. The CDR3 sequence: CSSSLDPSGTDYNEQFF. The CDR3 coding sequence is TGTTCCAGCAGCTTAGACCCCTCCGGGACTGATTACAATGAGCAGTTCTTC.

This chain connects TRBV10-3 to TRBJ2-5; perhaps TRBD2 as D (5 bases). TRBJ2-7 explains the end of the DNA better; the J call may be wrong. The V gene's germline CDR1 is ENHRY and CDR2 SYGVKD. The CDR3 has 14 amino acids. The CDR3 nucleotides read TGTGCCATCAGTGAGTCGGCCGGAGGCTACGAGCAGTACTTC. Residues: CAISESAGGYEQYF.

In its sample, this clone was seen a few times. The J gene is TRBJ2-2, the V gene TRBV6-6, with 7 bases matching TRBD2. V shed 7 bases and J 3 bases; nucleotides not matched to a gene: 8. The CDR3 runs 15 residues. CDR1 is MNHNY, CDR2 SVGAGI, per germline (reference sequence). The CDR3 DNA reads as TGTGCCAGCACGGATTCTAGCGGACACACCGGGGAGCTGTTTTTT. Translated, it gives CASTDSSGHTGELFF.

This sequence joins TRBV2 and TRBJ2-1, with no clear D. The CDR3 contains 11 residues. The germline V and J ends were trimmed by 6 bases and 13 bases, with 13 bases remaining between them. Germline CDR1 SNHLY, CDR2 FYNNEI. The CDR3 sequence: CASRSTPVQFF. The CDR3 DNA is TGTGCCAGCAGGTCGACACCGGTACAGTTCTTC.